This T cell receptor (beta chain) came from a study of technical replicates of blood from several donors. CDR3 size: 15 residues. The J segment lost 8 bases and the V segment lost 0 bases, leaving 5 bases of the junction unmatched. Germline V gene data show CDR1 as SGHRS and CDR2 as YFSETQ. The table came from immunoSEQ multiplex PCR; TCRdb's copy has only in-frame clones and leaves some out. The repertoire has more than 65,000 clones, roughly 96% of them found once; the top ten carry approximately 0.32%. Specimen: T cells isolated from PBMCs. The source of this sequence is a human donor in good health. This rearrangement joins TRBV5-1 to TRBJ2-1; 10 nucleotides align to TRBD2. The CDR3 region is CASSLVSLAGDEQFF. For the CDR3, the DNA is TGCGCCAGCAGCTTGGTATCGCTAGCGGGGGATGAGCAGTTCTTC.